This TCR beta chain stems from a study of cytomegalovirus exposure and HLA in healthy donors. Study-wide points: Highly shared sequence variants in one cluster were likely a sequencing artifact. The classifier reportedly diagnosed cytomegalovirus status with high specificity and sensitivity. In vitro work confirmed that three CMV-associated chains recognize CMV antigens. Follow-up analysis found HLA locus-dependent TCR association rates, highest for DRB1 and lowest for HLA-C.

The ends were cut back, 1 base at V and 1 base at J, with 7 bases in the middle. CDR1 and CDR2 from the germline V gene are GTSNPN and SVGIG (reference sequence). The CDR3 runs 13 residues. PCR primers comprised 60 Vbeta and 13 Jbeta primers. This table comes from immunoSEQ multiplex PCR, and its TCRdb copy is limited to in-frame clones, with some not included. The table lists tens of thousands of clones, approximately 81% of them singletons, with roughly 8.9% in the top ten. This clone was counted a single time. The target antigen is unknown. The chain employs TRBV30 and TRBJ1-1; D unclear. The TCR originated in a woman aged 40 to 49 in good health and CMV-seropositive. Sequencing used PBMCs. The CDR3 DNA sequence: TGTGCCTGGAGTGAATTCGGGAACACTGAAGCTTTCTTT. Protein sequence: CAWSEFGNTEAFF.